A single TCR beta chain is shown here with its context. Its antigen is not known. At one end, the junction sequence differs from germline, possibly due to a read error. Scientists amplified the TCR beta CDR3 regions from RNA transcripts. In the first round, RT-PCR was carried out with HTBI primers, and a multiplex PCR formed the second round. TCRdb reprocessed the multiplex PCR reads with MiXCR, giving one entry per CDR3 protein. The sample records almost 750,000 distinct CDR3 sequences, roughly 40% being singletons. Ophthalmopathy cases showed moderate-to-severe activity, scoring CAS ≥3 and NOSPECS ≥4, with duration under 3 months. Sampling over 7.5 ml of fresh peripheral blood provided the PBMCs. CDR3 length equals 13 residues. CDR1 is DFQATT and CDR2 is SNEGSKA in the germline V gene (reference sequence). This sample was included in a study of Graves' ophthalmopathy and Graves' hyperthyroidism. Study-wide context: Researchers obtained peripheral blood at initial diagnosis, before any treatment had begun. Study findings and constraints: Blood also carried most expanded thyroid clonotypes exceeding 0.001 frequency.

Source material: peripheral blood. V is TRBV20-1 and J is TRBJ2-7; the match to TRBD1 covers 7 bases. The origin of this receptor is an adult man with Graves' ophthalmopathy. Here the CDR3 DNA reads TGCAGTGCTAGAGGAGGGACAGACTACGAGCGGTACTTC. Its translation is CSARGGTDYERYF.